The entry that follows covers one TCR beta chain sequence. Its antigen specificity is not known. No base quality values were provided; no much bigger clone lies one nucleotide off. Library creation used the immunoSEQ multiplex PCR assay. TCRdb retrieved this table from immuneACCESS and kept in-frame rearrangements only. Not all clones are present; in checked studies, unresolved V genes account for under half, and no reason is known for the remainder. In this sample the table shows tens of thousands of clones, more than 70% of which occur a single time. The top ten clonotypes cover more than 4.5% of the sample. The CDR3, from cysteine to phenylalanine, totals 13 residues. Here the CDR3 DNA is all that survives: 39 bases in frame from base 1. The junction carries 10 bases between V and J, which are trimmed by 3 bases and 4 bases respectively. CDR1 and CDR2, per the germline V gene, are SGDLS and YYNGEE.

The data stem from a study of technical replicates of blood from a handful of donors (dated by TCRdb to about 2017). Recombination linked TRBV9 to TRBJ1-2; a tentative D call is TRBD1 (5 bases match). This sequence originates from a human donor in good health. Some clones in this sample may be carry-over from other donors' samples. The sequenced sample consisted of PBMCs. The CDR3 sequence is CASSAQGIYGYTF. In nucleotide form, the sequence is TGTGCCAGCAGCGCCCAGGGTATCTATGGCTACACCTTC.